The 28 T cell receptor beta chains in this list originate from one sample, sequenced in a study of identical twins. MiXCR was run by TCRdb on the 5' RACE reads, yielding one entry per CDR3 protein. The sample has fewer than 500,000 distinct CDR3 sequences; 14% are singletons. The data were also submitted as part of a second study, on yellow fever vaccine responses in identical twins.

Sequenced material: CD4+ T cells sorted from blood. The receptors come from a woman between 18 and 29 years old in good health.

V gene TRBV5-1 combines with J gene TRBJ2-7, with no clear D. This CDR3 comprises 15 residues. Between the trimmed V and J ends, which lost 4 bases and 6 bases, there was a span of 20 bases. CDR1 and CDR2 (germline): SGHRS, YFSETQ. The CDR3 DNA is TGCGCCAGCAGCCCGGTAAATGGACCCCATGGCGAGCAGTACTTC. Residues: CASSPVNGPHGEQYF.

In this sample, this clonotype turned up a few times. The chain carries TRBV29-1 and TRBJ2-2, with unresolved D. V was clipped by 4 bases and J by 1 base, with 10 bases between them. The CDR3 loop spans 14 amino acids. The germline V gene encodes CDR1 SQVTM and CDR2 ANQGSEA. CDR3 sequence reads: CSVGPNLNTGELFF. In nucleotides, the CDR3 is TGCAGCGTTGGGCCCAACCTGAACACCGGGGAGCTGTTTTTT.

Ten or more counts support this clonotype. The chain carries TRBV11-1 and TRBJ2-1, with 12 bases lining up with TRBD2. The CDR3 extends over 19 amino acids. Germline assignment: CDR1 SGHAT and CDR2 FQDESV (reference sequence). The trim removed 3 bases at V and 0 bases at J, leaving 9 bases unmatched. Here the CDR3 DNA reads TGTGCCAGCAGCTTGAGGCTAGCGGGGGGGATTTACTCCTACAATGAGCAGTTCTTC. It translates to CASSLRLAGGIYSYNEQFF. The full variable domain, in which reference TRBV11-1 and TRBJ2-1 provide the parts outside the CDR3, is EAEVAQSPRYKITEKSQAVAFWCDPISGHATLYWYRQILGQGPELLVQFQDESVVDDSQLPKDRFSAERLKGVDSTLKIQPAELGDSAMYLCASSLRLAGGIYSYNEQFFGPGTRLTVL.

In this sample, this clonotype turned up a few times. This chain connects TRBV20-1 to TRBJ2-5; D is undetermined. The CDR3 is 14 amino acids. V lost 5 bases, J lost 7 bases, and 20 bases lay in between. Germline V gene data show CDR1 as DFQATT and CDR2 as SNEGSKA (reference sequence). CDR3 DNA sequence: TGCAGTGCTCTCACCTCTCAGACGGTGGGGACCCAGTACTTC. Translated: CSALTSQTVGTQYF.

In this sample, this clonotype turned up many times. As DNA, the CDR3 is TGTGCCAGCAGTTACTCGACCACCGAGCAGTTCTTC. Residues: CASSYSTTEQFF. This sequence joins TRBV6-5 and TRBJ2-1; D remains unclear. The germline gives CDR1 MNHEY, CDR2 SVGAGI. This CDR3 region has 12 residues. V lost 0 bases and J 10 bases, leaving 7 bases between the germline ends.

The V and J genes are TRBV6-2 or TRBV6-3 and TRBJ1-1; TRBD1 matches 9 bases. Trimming at V came to 4 bases and at J to 11 bases, leaving 5 bases not matched to a gene. This CDR3 has 12 residues. Looked up from germline, CDR1 is MNHEY and CDR2 is SVGEGT. In DNA form, the CDR3 reads TGTGCCAGCAGTTCACAGGGGGCACGCGCTTTCTTT. Its protein product is CASSSQGARAFF.

V is TRBV28 and J is TRBJ2-3; D is possibly TRBD1 (5 bases). With 6 bases removed from V and 2 bases from J, the gap between germline ends came to 15 bases. The CDR3 spans 15 residues. The germline CDR1 and CDR2 sequences are MDHEN and SYDVKM. CDR3 amino acids: CASSVGQVITDTQYF. As DNA, the CDR3 is TGTGCCAGCAGCGTGGGGCAGGTCATCACAGATACGCAGTATTTT.

This clonotype was seen a handful of times. The chain has TRBV4-3 and TRBJ2-5, with D hard to call. The CDR3 loop spans 14 amino acids. With 0 bases removed from V and 5 bases from J, the gap between germline ends came to 10 bases. Germline V gene sequence: CDR1 LGHNA, CDR2 YSLEER. CDR3 DNA: TGCGCCAGCAGCCAAGAGGCTGCCGGGGAGACCCAGTACTTC. Translation: CASSQEAAGETQYF.

There are a few counts of this clonotype. The CDR3 nucleotides are TGTGCCAGCAGCTCATCGACCTTAGGACTAGCGGGAGATGAGCAGTTCTTC. It codes for CASSSSTLGLAGDEQFF. V and J are TRBV7-9 and TRBJ2-1; the match to TRBD2 covers 13 bases. The trim removed 4 bases at V and 8 bases at J, leaving 11 bases unmatched. Germline V gives CDR1 SEHNR, CDR2 FQNEAQ (reference sequence). The CDR3 consists of 17 residues.

This clonotype has ten or more counts. The genes are TRBV29-1 and TRBJ2-1; 8 positions match TRBD2. The CDR3 loop spans 15 amino acids. From germline, CDR1 is SQVTM and CDR2 ANQGSEA. Trimming removed 1 base from V and 3 bases from J; junction bases left unmatched: 5. CDR3 in amino acids: CSVEGLSGSYNEQFF. The DNA of the CDR3 is TGCAGCGTTGAAGGGCTCAGCGGGAGCTACAATGAGCAGTTCTTC.

This chain joins TRBV7-2 and TRBJ2-7; D remains ambiguous. The V end was cut by 5 bases, the J end by 3 bases, with 14 bases between. The germline CDR1 and CDR2 sequences are SGHTA and FQGNSA. CDR3 length equals 14 residues. The CDR3 nucleotides read TGTGCCAGCAGCGATCAGTCGGGTGGCTACGAGCAGTACTTC. Its protein is CASSDQSGGYEQYF.

This clonotype was observed a handful of times. The CDR3 spells CASSFEGFTEAFF. The CDR3 DNA follows: TGTGCCAGCAGCTTTGAAGGGTTCACTGAAGCTTTCTTT. The chain has TRBV11-2 and TRBJ1-1; no definite D call. Trimming pared 3 bases from V and 4 bases from J, leaving 9 bases between. CDR3 length: 13 residues. CDR1 and CDR2 from the germline V gene are SGHAT and FQNNGV.

The chain joins TRBV20-1 to TRBJ2-1, with 9 bases lining up with TRBD1. After removal of 5 bases from V and 7 bases from J, the junction contained 6 bases not matched to a gene. Germline-derived CDR1 and CDR2 are DFQATT and SNEGSKA (reference sequence). This CDR3 has 13 residues. CDR3 sequence reads: CSAGGTGYNEQFF. The CDR3 region has the DNA TGCAGTGCTGGAGGGACAGGGTATAATGAGCAGTTCTTC.

CDR3 in DNA: TGTGCCAGCAGTGAATTAGGTAGCGGAGTAGCCAAAAACATTCAGTACTTC. It translates to CASSELGSGVAKNIQYF. V is TRBV25-1 and J is TRBJ2-4, with D possibly matching TRBD2 (6 bases). Germline loops: CDR1 MGHDK, CDR2 SYGVNS. This CDR3 contains 17 residues. The V and J ends lost 1 base and 0 bases respectively, with 13 bases between them.

The gene calls are TRBV6-5 and TRBJ2-7, with D possibly TRBD2 on 5 matching bases. Germline V lookup: CDR1 MNHEY, CDR2 SVGAGI. The V end was cut by 0 bases, the J end by 3 bases, with 9 bases between. The CDR3 sequence is 14 residues long. The CDR3 DNA is TGTGCCAGCAGTTACTCGAGCGGAAACTACGAGCAGTACTTC. It encodes CASSYSSGNYEQYF.

This chain uses TRBV12-3 or TRBV12-4 with TRBJ2-3; tentatively, D is TRBD2 (6 bases). With 5 bases removed from V and 4 bases from J, the gap between germline ends came to 22 bases. The CDR3 is 17 residues long. CDR3 region: CASSPPGSGWGADTQYF. The DNA for the CDR3 is TGTGCCAGCAGTCCCCCCGGAAGCGGTTGGGGGGCAGATACGCAGTATTTT.

The gene calls are TRBV19 and TRBJ2-1; the D is unclear. Trimming removed 4 bases at V and 5 bases at J, with 15 bases between. CDR1 and CDR2 from the germline V gene are LNHDA and SQIVND (reference sequence). The CDR3 has 15 residues. Here the CDR3 reads CASSTLDSLNNEQFF. The CDR3 region has the DNA TGTGCCAGTAGTACCCTTGATTCCCTCAACAATGAGCAGTTCTTC.

Ten or more counts support this clonotype. The chain combines TRBV5-1 with TRBJ2-3; 8 bases agree with TRBD1. V lost 4 bases to trimming and J lost 3 bases; unmatched junction nucleotides: 10. The CDR3 loop spans 16 amino acids. Germline V gives CDR1 SGHRS, CDR2 YFSETQ. In nucleotides, the CDR3 is TGCGCCAGCAGCCCCCGACAGGGGCCCCGGACAGATACGCAGTATTTT. It translates to CASSPRQGPRTDTQYF.

A few counts support this clonotype. V gene TRBV3-1 combines with J gene TRBJ2-5; 8 bases are shared with TRBD1. The V segment lost 5 bases and the J segment 6 bases; nucleotides outside the gene matches: 8. This CDR3 spans 14 amino acids. The V gene's germline CDR1 is LGHDT and CDR2 YNNKEL (reference sequence). The CDR3 sequence: CASSSGGSGKTQYF. The CDR3, as DNA: TGTGCCAGCAGCTCAGGGGGCTCGGGGAAGACCCAGTACTTC.

The sample holds a few counts of this clonotype. The chain links TRBV7-8 to TRBJ1-1; D ambiguous. Trimming pared 2 bases from V and 6 bases from J, leaving 10 bases between. Germline V gives CDR1 SGHVS, CDR2 FQNEAQ. The CDR3 is made up of 13 amino acids. In DNA, the CDR3 is TGTGCCAGCAGCTTAATGAGGGCCGCTGAAGCTTTCTTT. Its protein is CASSLMRAAEAFF.

This clonotype was picked up many times. This rearrangement joins TRBV12-3 or TRBV12-4 to TRBJ2-2; D possibly matches TRBD1 or TRBD2 (5 bases each). Trimming removed 5 bases from V and 4 bases from J, with 20 bases in between. The CDR3 length is 17 residues. CDR3 in DNA: TGTGCCAGCAGTATCCCACAGGATTTTCGGGGCACCGGGGAGCTGTTTTTT. Residues: CASSIPQDFRGTGELFF.

The sample holds many counts of this clonotype. The CDR3, as DNA: TGTGCCAGCAGCTCCGGACTGGAAGAGACCCAGTACTTC. As protein: CASSSGLEETQYF. The chain has TRBV7-8 and TRBJ2-5, with D possibly being TRBD2 (5 bases). V lost 4 bases to trimming and J lost 3 bases, with 9 bases between them. Germline CDR1 SGHVS, CDR2 FQNEAQ. CDR3 length equals 13 residues. Variable domain in full (rest from reference TRBV7-8 and TRBJ2-5): GAGVSQSPRYKVAKRGQDVALRCDPISGHVSLFWYQQALGQGPEFLTYFQNEAQLDKSGLPSDRFFAERPEGSVSTLKIQRTQQEDSAVYLCASSSGLEETQYFGPGTRLLVL.

The table lists this clonotype with a few counts. The chain combines TRBV6-6 with TRBJ1-1, with 7 bases that match TRBD1. V gave up 8 bases and J gave up 4 bases; unmatched junction bases: 4. Germline V gene lookup returns CDR1 MNHNY and CDR2 SVGAGI (reference sequence). This CDR3 contains 12 residues. The CDR3 protein is CASLRGATEAFF. The CDR3 DNA reads TGTGCCAGCCTCAGGGGGGCCACTGAAGCTTTCTTT.

This clonotype was counted only a few times. The chain employs TRBV12-3 or TRBV12-4 and TRBJ2-7; a weak D match, TRBD2 (6 bases). This CDR3 is 14 amino acids long. V was trimmed by 7 bases and J by 1 base, leaving 14 bases between them. The CDR3 sequence is CASTRSGGSYEQYF. The CDR3 DNA is TGTGCCAGCACTAGATCCGGGGGTTCCTACGAGCAGTACTTC.

The V call is TRBV7-2, the J call TRBJ2-1; TRBD2 agrees at 12 bases. This CDR3 region has 16 residues. After removal of 4 bases from V and 5 bases from J, the junction contained 6 bases not matched to a gene. Per the germline V gene, CDR1 is SGHTA and CDR2 is FQGNSA. The CDR3 DNA sequence: TGTGCCAGCAGCTCCCTGCTAGCGGGGGGGCACAATGAGCAGTTCTTC. Encoded protein: CASSSLLAGGHNEQFF.

This clonotype turned up a few times. The chain carries TRBV25-1 and TRBJ1-1; 8 bases align to TRBD1. V lost 6 bases and J lost 7; bases outside the gene matches: 16. Germline CDR1 MGHDK, CDR2 SYGVNS. The CDR3 extends over 16 amino acids. The CDR3 region has the DNA TGTGCCAGCAGCCGACCACCTCCGGGACAGGATTATGAAGCTTTCTTT. Translated, it gives CASSRPPPGQDYEAFF.

This clonotype came up a few times. The chain carries TRBV20-1 and TRBJ1-4, with a tentative D call TRBD1 (6 bases). The CDR3 loop spans 13 amino acids. Germline-derived CDR1 and CDR2 are DFQATT and SNEGSKA (reference sequence). Trimming left V 7 bases short and J 8 bases short, with 17 bases between. The CDR3 here is CSGSPGVGEKLFF. CDR3 coding DNA: TGCAGTGGTTCCCCAGGGGTGGGGGAAAAACTGTTTTTT.

The V call is TRBV20-1, the J call TRBJ2-3; D is possibly TRBD2 (6 bases). Trimming cost V 7 bases and J 2 bases, with 10 bases left between them. The CDR3 is 12 residues long. Germline loops: CDR1 DFQATT, CDR2 SNEGSKA (reference sequence). CDR3 residues: CSVGRNTDTQYF. CDR3 bases: TGCAGTGTGGGGAGGAACACAGATACGCAGTATTTT.